This T cell receptor (beta chain) is from a study of T cell clonotyping in hematopoietic cell transplantation. The protocol was immunoSEQ multiplex PCR, while the TCRdb copy is restricted to in-frame clones and leaves out a portion. The profile shows several thousand clones, around nine tenths of them singletons. The CDR3 extends over 11 amino acids. CDR1 and CDR2 (germline): MNHEY, SMNVEV (reference sequence). Trimming took 5 bases from V and 8 from J, leaving 7 bases between them. This material consisted of peripheral blood mononuclear cells, taken 100 days after allogeneic stem cell transplant. The rearrangement links TRBV27 to TRBJ2-1, with D unresolved. The receptor's source is a male patient aged 70 to 85 who had an allogeneic stem cell transplant from an unrelated donor, so T cells may come from the graft donor. Some clones in this sample may be carry-over from other donors' samples. The CDR3 is CASSNSDEQFF. CDR3 DNA sequence: TGTGCCAGCAGTAATAGTGATGAGCAGTTCTTC.